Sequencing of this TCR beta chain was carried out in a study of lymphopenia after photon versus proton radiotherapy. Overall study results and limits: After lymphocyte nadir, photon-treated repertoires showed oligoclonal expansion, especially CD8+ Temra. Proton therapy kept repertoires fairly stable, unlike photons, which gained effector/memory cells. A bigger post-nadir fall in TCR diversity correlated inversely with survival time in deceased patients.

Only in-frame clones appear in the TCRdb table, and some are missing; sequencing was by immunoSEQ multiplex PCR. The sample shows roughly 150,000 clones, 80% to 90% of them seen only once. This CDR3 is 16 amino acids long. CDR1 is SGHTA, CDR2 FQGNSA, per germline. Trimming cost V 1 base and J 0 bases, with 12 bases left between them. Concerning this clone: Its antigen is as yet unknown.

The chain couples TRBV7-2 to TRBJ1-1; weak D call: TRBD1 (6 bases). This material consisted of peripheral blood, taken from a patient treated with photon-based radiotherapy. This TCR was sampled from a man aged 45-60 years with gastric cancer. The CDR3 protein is CASSLGGPTMNTEAFF. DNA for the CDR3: TGTGCCAGCAGCTTAGGGGGGCCTACCATGAACACTGAAGCTTTCTTT.